This TCR beta chain derives from a study of cytotoxic CD8 clonotypes in ibrutinib-treated CLL (dated by TCRdb to the early 2020s). With respect to the entire study: In this cohort, approximately 14 patients were treatment-naive and approximately twelve were relapsed/refractory, while 17 to 18 had unmutated IGHV. Partial responses were observed in 24 patients and complete responses in 2; after a median follow-up of around 68 months, remission was maintained in around 14 patients and progression was observed in some twelve. On average, each sample yielded around 270,000 productive templates and 94,082 productive rearrangements. Cryopreserved peripheral blood mononuclear cells were obtained prior to treatment, at the time of response, and at either disease progression or sustained remission. Of the approximately 91 people in the trial, some 28 had longitudinal samples available. All remission and progressive disease samples were collected while patients were still receiving ibrutinib. Response samples were taken after a median of about a year on treatment, ranging from roughly 6 to 36 months. Study-wide conclusions, independent of this receptor: Public clonotypes were rare and either shrank or stayed stable during treatment, and the rise in clonality at ibrutinib response reflected expansion of private clonotypes. Sampling times were not matched between sustained-remission and progressing patients, and lymph node repertoires were not studied. Clonality increased at ibrutinib response, stayed stable in sustained remission, and fell back toward baseline at progression. Baseline clonality was found to be higher than that of age-matched healthy donors and was strongly correlated with circulating CD8+ T-cell counts.

Concerning this clone: This receptor's antigen is unknown. No much larger clonotype is one base removed from it; base qualities were not supplied.

This specimen's time point label, per the study, means: less than 30 months on ibrutinib. For TCR beta library preparation, 2 to 2.5 micrograms of genomic DNA were isolated from cryopreserved PBMCs. High-throughput TCR beta sequencing was performed on longitudinal blood samples from CLL patients receiving ibrutinib monotherapy. The patients took part in an open-label, single-center phase 2 trial of ibrutinib monotherapy. On a MiSeq, deep resolution sequencing aimed for a depth between 1 in 1 million and 1 in 200,000 T cells, with each clonotype covered about 9.2x on average. The immunoSEQ hsTCRB Kit was used to generate the TCR beta libraries. In the paper's pipeline: The data were analyzed with ImmunoSEQ Analyzer and ImmunoSEQ Data Assistant, and V, D and J gene assignments followed IMGT definitions. Clonality was computed as one minus normalized Shannon entropy of productive rearrangement frequencies, ranging from 0 to 1. Only overrepresented clonotypes making up at least 0.05% of each patient's repertoire were included in the public clonotype analysis. Repertoires from 10 to 15 age-matched healthy donors in immuneACCESS were used as clonality controls. TCRdb mirrors the immuneACCESS table, restricted to in-frame sequences. Some clones are absent from its copies; in checked studies, under half trace to an unresolved V gene, and the reason for the others is unknown. D and trimming were read from the DNA, whereas the V and J calls and clone size are those reported in that table. Present in this sample are some 130,000 clones, 80% to 85% of which were seen just once. The top ten hold roughly 3.5% of the sample.

The cysteine opens and the phenylalanine closes a CDR3 of 15 amino acids. This entry keeps only the CDR3 DNA: 45 bases, framed from base 1. Taken from the germline V gene, the CDR1 and CDR2 loops are KGHSH and LQKENI. V trim: 0 bases; J trim: 3 bases; unmatched bases: 5. In this chain, TRBV18 is recombined with TRBJ2-7; a stretch of 7 junction bases matches TRBD1. The sample consisted of PBMCs, taken after 24 months of ibrutinib treatment. This receptor was obtained from a human donor with chronic lymphocytic leukemia. Read as DNA, the sequence is TGTGCCAGCTCACCACCTGGTCAGGGGGACTACGAGCAGTACTTC. It translates as CASSPPGQGDYEQYF.